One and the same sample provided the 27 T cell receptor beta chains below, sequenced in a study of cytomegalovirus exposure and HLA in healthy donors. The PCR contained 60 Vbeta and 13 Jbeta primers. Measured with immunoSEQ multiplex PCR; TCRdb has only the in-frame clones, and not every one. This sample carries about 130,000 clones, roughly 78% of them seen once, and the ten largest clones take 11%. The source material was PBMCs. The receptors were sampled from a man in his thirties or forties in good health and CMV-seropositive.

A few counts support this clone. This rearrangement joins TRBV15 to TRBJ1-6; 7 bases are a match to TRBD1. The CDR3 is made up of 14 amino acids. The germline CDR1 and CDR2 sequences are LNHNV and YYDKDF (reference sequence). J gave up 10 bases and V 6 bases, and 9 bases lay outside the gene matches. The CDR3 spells CATSMYRGGSPLHF. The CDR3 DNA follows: TGTGCCACCAGTATGTACAGGGGCGGCTCACCCCTCCACTTT. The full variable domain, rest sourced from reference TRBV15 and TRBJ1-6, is DAMVIQNPRYQVTQFGKPVTLSCSQTLNHNVMYWYQQKSSQAPKLLFHYYDKDFNNEADTPDNFQSRRPNTSFCFLDIRSPGLGDTAMYLCATSMYRGGSPLHFGNGTRLTVT.

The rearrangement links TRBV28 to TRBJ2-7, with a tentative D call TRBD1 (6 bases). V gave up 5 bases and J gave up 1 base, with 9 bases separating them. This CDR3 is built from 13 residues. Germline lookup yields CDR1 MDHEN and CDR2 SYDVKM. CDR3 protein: CASSPDSSYEQYF. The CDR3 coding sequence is TGTGCCAGCAGTCCGGACAGTTCCTACGAGCAGTACTTC.

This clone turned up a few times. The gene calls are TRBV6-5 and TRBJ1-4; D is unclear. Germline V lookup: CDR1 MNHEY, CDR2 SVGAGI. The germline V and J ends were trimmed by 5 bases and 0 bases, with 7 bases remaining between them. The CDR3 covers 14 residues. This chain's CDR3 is CASSGAATNEKLFF. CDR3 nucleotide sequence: TGTGCCAGCAGTGGAGCTGCAACTAATGAAAAACTGTTTTTT.

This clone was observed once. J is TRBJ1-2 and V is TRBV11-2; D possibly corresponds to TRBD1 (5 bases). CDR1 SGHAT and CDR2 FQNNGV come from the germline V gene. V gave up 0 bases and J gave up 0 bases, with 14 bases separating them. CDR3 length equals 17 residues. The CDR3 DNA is TGTGCCAGCAGCTTAGATCTAGATCAGGGTCCTAACTATGGCTACACCTTC. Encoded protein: CASSLDLDQGPNYGYTF.

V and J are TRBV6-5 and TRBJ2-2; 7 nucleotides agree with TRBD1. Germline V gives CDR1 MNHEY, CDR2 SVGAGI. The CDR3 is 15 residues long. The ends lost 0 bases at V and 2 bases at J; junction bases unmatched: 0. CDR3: CASSYSGGNTGELFF. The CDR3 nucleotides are TGTGCCAGCAGTTACTCAGGGGGCAACACCGGGGAGCTGTTTTTT.

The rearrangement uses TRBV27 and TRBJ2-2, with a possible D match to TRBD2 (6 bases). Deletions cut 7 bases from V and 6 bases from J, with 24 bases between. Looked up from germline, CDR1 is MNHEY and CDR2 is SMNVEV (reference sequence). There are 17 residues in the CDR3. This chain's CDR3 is CASTQYIGGMKAGELFF. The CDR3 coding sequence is TGTGCCAGCACCCAATACATCGGGGGTATGAAGGCCGGGGAGCTGTTTTTT.

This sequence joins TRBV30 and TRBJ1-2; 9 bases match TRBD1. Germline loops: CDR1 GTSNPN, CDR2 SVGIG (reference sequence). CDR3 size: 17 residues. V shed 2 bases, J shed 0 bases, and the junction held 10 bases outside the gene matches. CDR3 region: CAWSLGGTGRTNYGYTF. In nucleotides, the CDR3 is TGTGCCTGGAGTTTAGGAGGGACAGGGCGAACTAACTATGGCTACACCTTC.

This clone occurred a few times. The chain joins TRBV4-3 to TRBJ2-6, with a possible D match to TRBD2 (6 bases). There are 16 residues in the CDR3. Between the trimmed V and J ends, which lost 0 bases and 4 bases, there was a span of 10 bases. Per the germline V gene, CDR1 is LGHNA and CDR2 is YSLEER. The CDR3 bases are TGCGCCAGCAGCCAAGAGACTGGAGGGGGGGCCAACGTCCTGACTTTC. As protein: CASSQETGGGANVLTF.

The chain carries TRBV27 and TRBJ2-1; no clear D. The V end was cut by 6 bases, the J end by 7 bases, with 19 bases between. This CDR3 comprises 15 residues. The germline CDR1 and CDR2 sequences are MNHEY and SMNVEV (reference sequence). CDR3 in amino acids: CASSPSSRLANEQFF. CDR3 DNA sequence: TGTGCCAGCAGCCCCTCCAGCCGACTCGCGAATGAGCAGTTCTTC.

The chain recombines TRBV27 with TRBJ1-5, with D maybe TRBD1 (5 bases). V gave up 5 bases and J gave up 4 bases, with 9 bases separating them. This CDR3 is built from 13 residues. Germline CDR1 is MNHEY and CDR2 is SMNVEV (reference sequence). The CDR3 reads CASSAGPNQPQHF. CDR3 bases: TGTGCCAGCAGTGCAGGGCCGAATCAGCCCCAGCATTTT.

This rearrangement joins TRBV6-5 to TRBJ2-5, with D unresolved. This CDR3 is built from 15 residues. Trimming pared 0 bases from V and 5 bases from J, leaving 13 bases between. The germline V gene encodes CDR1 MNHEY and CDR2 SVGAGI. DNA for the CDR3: TGTGCCAGCAGTTACTCGCGTCCCGGTCGGGAGACCCAGTACTTC. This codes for CASSYSRPGRETQYF.

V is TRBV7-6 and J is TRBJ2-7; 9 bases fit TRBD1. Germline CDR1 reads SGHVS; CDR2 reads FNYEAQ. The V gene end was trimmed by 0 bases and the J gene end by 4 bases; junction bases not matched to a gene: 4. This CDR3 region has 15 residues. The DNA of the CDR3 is TGTGCCAGCAGCTTAGCGGGGACAGGGTCTTACGAGCAGTACTTC. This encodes CASSLAGTGSYEQYF.

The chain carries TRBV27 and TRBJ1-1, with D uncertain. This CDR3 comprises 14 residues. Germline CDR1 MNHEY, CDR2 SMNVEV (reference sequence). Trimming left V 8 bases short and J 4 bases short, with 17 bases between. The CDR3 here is CASGRGGPITEAFF. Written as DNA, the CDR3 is TGTGCCAGCGGCCGGGGTGGGCCGATCACTGAAGCTTTCTTT.

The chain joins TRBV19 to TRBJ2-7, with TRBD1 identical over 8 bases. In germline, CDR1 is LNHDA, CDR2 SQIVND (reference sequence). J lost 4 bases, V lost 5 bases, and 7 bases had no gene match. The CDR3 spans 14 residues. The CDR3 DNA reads TGTGCCAGTAGTGGAACAGGGGGAGCTTACGAGCAGTACTTC. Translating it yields CASSGTGGAYEQYF.

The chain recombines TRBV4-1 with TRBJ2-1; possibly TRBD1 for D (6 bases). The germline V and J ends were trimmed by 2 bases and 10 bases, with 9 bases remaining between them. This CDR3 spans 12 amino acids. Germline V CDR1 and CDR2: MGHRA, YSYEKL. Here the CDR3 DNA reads TGCGCCAGCAGCCAACCAGGGGTAGAGCAGTTCTTC. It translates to CASSQPGVEQFF.

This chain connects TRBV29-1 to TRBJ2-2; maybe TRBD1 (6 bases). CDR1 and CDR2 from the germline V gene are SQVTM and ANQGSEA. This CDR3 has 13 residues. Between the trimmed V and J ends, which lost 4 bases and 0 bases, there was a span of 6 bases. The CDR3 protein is CSVGTANTGELFF. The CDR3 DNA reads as TGCAGCGTTGGGACAGCGAACACCGGGGAGCTGTTTTTT.

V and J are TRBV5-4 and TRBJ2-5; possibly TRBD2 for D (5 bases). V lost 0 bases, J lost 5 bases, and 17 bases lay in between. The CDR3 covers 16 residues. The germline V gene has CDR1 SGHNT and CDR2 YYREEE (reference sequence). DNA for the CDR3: TGTGCCAGCAGCTTGGCCCAATGGAGCGGTGGGGAGACCCAGTACTTC. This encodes CASSLAQWSGGETQYF.

CDR3 region: CASSLGAESYNEQFF. The CDR3 nucleotides read TGTGCCAGCAGCTTAGGGGCGGAGTCTTACAATGAGCAGTTCTTC. V and J are TRBV13 and TRBJ2-1; D is unresolved. Germline loops: CDR1 PRHDT, CDR2 FYEKMQ (reference sequence). V gave up 0 bases and J gave up 4 bases, with 10 bases separating them. CDR3 size: 15 residues.

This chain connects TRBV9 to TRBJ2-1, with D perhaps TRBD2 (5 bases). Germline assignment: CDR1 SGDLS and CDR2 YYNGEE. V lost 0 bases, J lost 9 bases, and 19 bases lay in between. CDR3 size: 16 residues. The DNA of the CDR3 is TGTGCCAGCAGCGTAGTAGACATTTCGGGAAACAGTGAGCAGTTCTTC. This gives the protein CASSVVDISGNSEQFF.

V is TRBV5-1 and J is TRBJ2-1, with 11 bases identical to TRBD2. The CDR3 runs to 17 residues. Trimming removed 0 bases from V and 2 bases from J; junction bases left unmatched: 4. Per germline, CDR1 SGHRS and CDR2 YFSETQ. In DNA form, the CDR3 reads TGCGCCAGCAGCTTGGGGGTTAGCGGGAGGGCCTACAATGAGCAGTTCTTC. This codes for CASSLGVSGRAYNEQFF.

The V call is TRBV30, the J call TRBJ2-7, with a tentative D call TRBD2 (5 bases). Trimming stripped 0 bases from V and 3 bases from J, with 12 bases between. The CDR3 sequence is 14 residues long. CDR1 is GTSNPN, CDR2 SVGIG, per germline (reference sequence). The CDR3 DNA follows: TGTGCCTGGAGTGTACGAGGGCGGAACTACGAGCAGTACTTC. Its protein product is CAWSVRGRNYEQYF. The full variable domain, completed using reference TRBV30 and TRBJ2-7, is SQTIHQWPATLVQPVGSPLSLECTVEGTSNPNLYWYRQAAGRGLQLLFYSVGIGQISSEVPQNLSASRPQDRQFILSSKKLLLSDSGFYLCAWSVRGRNYEQYFGPGTRLTVT.

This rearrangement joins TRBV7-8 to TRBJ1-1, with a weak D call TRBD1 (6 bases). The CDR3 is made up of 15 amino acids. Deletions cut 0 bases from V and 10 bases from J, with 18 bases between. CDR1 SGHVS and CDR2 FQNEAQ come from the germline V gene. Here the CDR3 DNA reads TGTGCCAGCAGCTTAGCCGCACAGGGATTAATTAGAGCTTTCTTT. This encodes CASSLAAQGLIRAFF.

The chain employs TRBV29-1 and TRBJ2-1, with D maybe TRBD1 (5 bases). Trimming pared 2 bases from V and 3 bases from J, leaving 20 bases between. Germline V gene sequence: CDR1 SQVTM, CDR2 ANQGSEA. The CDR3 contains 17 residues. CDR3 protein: CSVESDMKSTVYNEQFF. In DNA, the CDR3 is TGCAGCGTTGAATCGGACATGAAGTCCACTGTCTACAATGAGCAGTTCTTC.

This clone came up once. In DNA form, the CDR3 reads TGTGCCAGCTCACTTCTAGCGGGAAGTGTTGCAGATACGCAGTATTTT. Its protein product is CASSLLAGSVADTQYF. V usage is TRBV18 and J usage is TRBJ2-3, with TRBD2 identical over 9 bases. Germline trimming cut 4 bases from V and 4 bases from J; bases unmatched to any gene: 9. The CDR3 extends over 16 amino acids. Germline V gene lookup returns CDR1 KGHSH and CDR2 LQKENI.

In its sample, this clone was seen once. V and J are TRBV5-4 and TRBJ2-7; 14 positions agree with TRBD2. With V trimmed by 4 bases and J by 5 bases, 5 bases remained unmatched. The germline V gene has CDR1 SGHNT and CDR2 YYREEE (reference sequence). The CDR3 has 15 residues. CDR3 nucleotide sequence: TGTGCCAGCAGCCGTGTGGGACTAGCGGGAGACGAGCAGTACTTC. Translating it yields CASSRVGLAGDEQYF.

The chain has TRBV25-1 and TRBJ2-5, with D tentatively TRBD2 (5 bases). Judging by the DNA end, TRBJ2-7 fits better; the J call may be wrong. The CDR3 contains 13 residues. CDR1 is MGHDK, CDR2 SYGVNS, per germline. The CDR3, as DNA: TGTGCCAGCAGTGATTTTCGGGATTACGAGCAGTACTTC. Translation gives CASSDFRDYEQYF.

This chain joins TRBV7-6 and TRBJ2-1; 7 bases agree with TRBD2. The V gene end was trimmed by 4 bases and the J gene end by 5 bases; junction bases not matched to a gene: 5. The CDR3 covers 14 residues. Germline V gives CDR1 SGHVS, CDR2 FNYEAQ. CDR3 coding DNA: TGTGCCAGCAGCTCCCTGGGGGGGGACAATGAGCAGTTCTTC. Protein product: CASSSLGGDNEQFF.